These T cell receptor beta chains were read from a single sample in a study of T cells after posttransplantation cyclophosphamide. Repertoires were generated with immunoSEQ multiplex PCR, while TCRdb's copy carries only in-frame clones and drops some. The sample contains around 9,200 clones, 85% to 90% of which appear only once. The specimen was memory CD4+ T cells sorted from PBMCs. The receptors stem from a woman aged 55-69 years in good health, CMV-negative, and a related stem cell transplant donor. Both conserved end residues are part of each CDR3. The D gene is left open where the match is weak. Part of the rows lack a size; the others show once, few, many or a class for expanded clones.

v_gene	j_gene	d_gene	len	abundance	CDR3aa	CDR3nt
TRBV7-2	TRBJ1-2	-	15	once	CASSLGTGPNLGYTF	TGTGCCAGCAGCTTAGGAACAGGGCCCAATTTAGGCTACACCTTC
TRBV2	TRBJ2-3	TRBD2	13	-	CASGLAGTDTQYF	TGTGCCAGCGGACTAGCGGGAACAGATACGCAGTATTTT
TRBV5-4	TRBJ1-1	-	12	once	CASSFRDTEAFF	TGTGCCAGCAGCTTCAGGGACACTGAAGCTTTCTTT
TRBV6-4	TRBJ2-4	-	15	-	CASSAPEGTKNIQYF	TGTGCCAGCAGTGCCCCGGAGGGGACCAAAAACATTCAGTACTTC
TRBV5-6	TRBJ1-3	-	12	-	CASSTRRNTIYF	TGTGCCAGCAGCACAAGAAGAAACACCATATATTTT
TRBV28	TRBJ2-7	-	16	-	CASSYVFGVPRYEQYF	TGTGCCAGCAGTTACGTTTTCGGGGTCCCTCGCTACGAGCAGTACTTC
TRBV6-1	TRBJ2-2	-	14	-	CASSQQGLTGELFF	TGTGCCAGCAGTCAACAGGGCCTCACCGGGGAGCTGTTTTTT
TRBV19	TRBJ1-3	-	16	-	CASSGGLPDSENTIYF	TGTGCCAGTAGTGGGGGACTTCCAGACTCTGAAAACACCATATATTTT
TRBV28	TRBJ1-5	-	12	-	CASSPTHQPQHF	TGTGCCAGCAGCCCGACTCATCAGCCCCAGCATTTT
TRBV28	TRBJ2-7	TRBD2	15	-	CASNSGTSRRVEQYF	TGTGCCAGCAATTCGGGGACTAGCAGGAGGGTCGAGCAGTACTTC
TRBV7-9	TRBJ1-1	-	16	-	CASTPDSIWRYTEAFF	TGTGCCAGCACCCCGGACAGTATATGGAGATACACTGAAGCTTTCTTT
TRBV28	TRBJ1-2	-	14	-	CASSPPDRYYGYTF	TGTGCCAGCAGCCCCCCCGACAGGTACTATGGCTACACCTTC
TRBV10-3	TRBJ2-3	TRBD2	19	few	CAITQNPGLAGGMTDTQYF	TGTGCCATCACCCAAAATCCGGGACTAGCGGGGGGAATGACAGATACGCAGTATTTT
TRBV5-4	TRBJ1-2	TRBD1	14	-	CASSLVGQGGGYTF	TGTGCCAGCAGCTTGGTGGGACAGGGGGGCGGCTACACCTTC
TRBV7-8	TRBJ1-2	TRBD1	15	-	CASSFDLTGTYGYTF	TGTGCCAGCAGCTTCGACTTGACAGGGACTTATGGCTACACCTTC
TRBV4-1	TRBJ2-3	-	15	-	CASSQDRGEADTQYF	TGCGCCAGCAGCCAAGACAGGGGAGAAGCAGATACGCAGTATTTT
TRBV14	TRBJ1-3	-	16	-	CASSLRRGFSGNTIYF	TGTGCCAGCAGCCTCCGGAGGGGCTTCTCTGGAAACACCATATATTTT
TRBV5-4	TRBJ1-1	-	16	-	CASSLYSGHMNTEAFF	TGTGCCAGCAGCTTGTATTCGGGACATATGAACACTGAAGCTTTCTTT
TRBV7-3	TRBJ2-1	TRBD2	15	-	CASSRTSGHYNEQFF	TGTGCCAGCAGCCGGACTAGCGGGCACTACAATGAGCAGTTCTTC
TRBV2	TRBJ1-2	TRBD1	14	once	CASRTGTGNYGYTF	TGTGCCAGTAGGACCGGGACAGGCAACTATGGCTACACCTTC
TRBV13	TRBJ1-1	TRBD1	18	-	CASSLGSKVAGGRVEAFF	TGTGCCAGCAGCTTAGGCTCCAAAGTTGCAGGGGGTCGGGTTGAAGCTTTCTTT
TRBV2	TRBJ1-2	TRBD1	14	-	CASSLGQGNYGYTF	TGTGCCAGCAGCTTAGGACAGGGTAACTATGGCTACACCTTC